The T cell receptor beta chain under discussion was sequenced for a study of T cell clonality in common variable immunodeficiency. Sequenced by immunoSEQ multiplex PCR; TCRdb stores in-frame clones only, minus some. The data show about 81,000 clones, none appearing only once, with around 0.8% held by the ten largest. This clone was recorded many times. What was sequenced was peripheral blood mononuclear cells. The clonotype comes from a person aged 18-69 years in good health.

Incomplete CDR3 DNA: TGTGCCTGGAGTATGGGACAGGGGGATTACGGC. Protein sequence: CAWSMGQGDYG. The CDR3 as a whole reads CAWSMGQGDYGYTF. The chain couples TRBV30 to TRBJ1-2, with 11 bases matching TRBD1. The CDR3 is cut off 3 residues early in the read; its end comes from the germline J gene. The CDR3 is 14 amino acids. Germline CDR1 and CDR2: GTSNPN and SVGIG (reference sequence).